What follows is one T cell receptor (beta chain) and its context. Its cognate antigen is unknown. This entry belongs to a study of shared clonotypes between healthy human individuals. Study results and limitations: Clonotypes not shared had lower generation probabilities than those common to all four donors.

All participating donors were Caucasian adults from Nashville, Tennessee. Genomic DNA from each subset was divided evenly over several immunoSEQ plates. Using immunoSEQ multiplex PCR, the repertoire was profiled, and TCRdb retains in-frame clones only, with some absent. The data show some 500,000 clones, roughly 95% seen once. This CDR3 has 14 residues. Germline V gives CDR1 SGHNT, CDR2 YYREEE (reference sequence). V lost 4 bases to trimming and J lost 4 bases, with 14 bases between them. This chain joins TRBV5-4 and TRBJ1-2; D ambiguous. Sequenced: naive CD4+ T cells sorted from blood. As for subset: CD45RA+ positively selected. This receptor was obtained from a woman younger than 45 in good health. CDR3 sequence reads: CASSRGVPAYGYTF. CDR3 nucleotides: TGTGCCAGCAGCCGTGGGGTCCCAGCCTATGGCTACACCTTC.